These T cell receptor beta chains were read from a single sample in a study of CD8 T cells in ankylosing spondylitis. TCRdb used MiXCR to reprocess the 5' RACE reads, holding one entry per CDR3 protein. The sample has about 540,000 distinct CDR3 sequences, 12% seen once. Input material: blood, either unsorted or a sorted T cell fraction (not recorded which). These receptors all stem from a male donor with ankylosing spondylitis. The CDR3 runs from the conserved cysteine through the conserved F or W. A D gene is named only where the DNA matches it firmly. Clone size is stated in some rows and not others, as once, few, many or a class when expanded.

size	D	V	J	DNA	CDR3
few	.	TRBV10-3	TRBJ2-5	TGTGCCATCAGTGAGATTCTAGCGAAAGGAGAGACCCAGTACTTC	CAISEILAKGETQYF
.	.	TRBV27	TRBJ1-1	TGTGCCAGCAGCCTTACCTGGACCATGAACACTGAAGCTTTCTTT	CASSLTWTMNTEAFF
.	.	TRBV27	TRBJ1-1	TGTGCCAGCAGTTTAGTAGGACCCACTGAAGCTTTCTTT	CASSLVGPTEAFF
few	.	TRBV10-3	TRBJ2-1	TGTGCCATCAGTGAGCCAGGAAGGGGGGCCGACAATGAGCAGTTCTTC	CAISEPGRGADNEQFF
.	TRBD2	TRBV3-1	TRBJ2-5	TGTGCCAGCAGCCATCGGCCTAGCGGGAGGGGGTCAAAAGAGACCCAGTACTTC	CASSHRPSGRGSKETQYF
few	.	TRBV18	TRBJ2-2	TGTGCCAGCTCCAAGGCGCGGGAGCTGTTTTTT	CASSKARELFF
many	.	TRBV5-1	TRBJ1-6	TGCGCCAGCAGCTTGGCAGGGCAAGGATCACCCCTCCACTTT	CASSLAGQGSPLHF
few	.	TRBV20-1	TRBJ1-2	TGCAGTGCTCGCCACAGGGTAGATGGCTACACCTTC	CSARHRVDGYTF
few	.	TRBV12-3/TRBV12-4	TRBJ2-5	TGTGCCAGCAGTCAGGTTGTGGGTACACTATACTTC	CASSQVVGTLYF
few	TRBD1	TRBV7-9	TRBJ1-2	TGTGCCAGCAGCCGGGACAGTTGGGGGTATGGCTACACCTTC	CASSRDSWGYGYTF
.	TRBD1	TRBV20-1	TRBJ1-2	TGCAGTGCTAGAAGCCCATGGACAGGGGACTATGGCTACACCTTC	CSARSPWTGDYGYTF
few	.	TRBV11-2	TRBJ2-3	TGTGCCAGCAGCTTAGGCGTAGTGGGAGACGCAGATACGCAGTATTTT	CASSLGVVGDADTQYF
few	.	TRBV18	TRBJ2-7	TGTGCCAGCTCATCCGCAGGGTCTGGATACGAGCAGTACTTC	CASSSAGSGYEQYF
few	TRBD1	TRBV7-9	TRBJ2-5	TGTGCCAGCAGCTTAGGGGGACAGGAGATGCTCGAGACCCAGTACTTC	CASSLGGQEMLETQYF
.	.	TRBV5-1	TRBJ1-6	TGCGCCAGCAGCTTGGGAATTACAGGTCGGAATTCACCCCTCCACTTT	CASSLGITGRNSPLHF
many	TRBD1	TRBV7-7	TRBJ2-1	TGTGCCAGCAGCCGCGGACAGGACAATGAGCAGTTCTTC	CASSRGQDNEQFF
.	.	TRBV15	TRBJ1-4	TGTGCCACCCGGAGGGGGGCTAATGAAAAACTGTTTTTT	CATRRGANEKLFF
few	.	TRBV5-6	TRBJ1-1	TGTGCCAGCAGCTTGGGTCCCGACACTGAAGCTTTCTTT	CASSLGPDTEAFF
.	TRBD1	TRBV20-1	TRBJ1-4	TGCAGTGCTCGAGTGAGACAGGGGGCTCGCCCTACTAATGAAAAACTGTTTTTT	CSARVRQGARPTNEKLFF
.	.	TRBV5-1	TRBJ2-1	TGCGCCAGCAGCTTTACGGCCGAGGACAATGAGCAGTTCTTC	CASSFTAEDNEQFF
few	TRBD2	TRBV5-1	TRBJ2-5	TGCGCCAGCAGCTTGGCCAGCGGGAGGGACCAAGAGACCCAGTACTTC	CASSLASGRDQETQYF
many	.	TRBV5-1	TRBJ1-1	TGCGCCAGCAGCTTGGGACAGCAACCTGAAGCTTTCTTT	CASSLGQQPEAFF
.	TRBD1	TRBV10-3	TRBJ2-3	TGTGCCATCATGGGACAGGATTTCACAGATACGCAGTATTTT	CAIMGQDFTDTQYF
.	TRBD2	TRBV11-2	TRBJ2-1	TGTGCCAGCAGCGTATGGACTAGCGGGAGCGTAGGTGAGCAGTTCTTC	CASSVWTSGSVGEQFF
.	TRBD1	TRBV10-2	TRBJ1-5	TGCGCCAGCAGTGGGGACAGGGGCGGCCCACAGCCCCAGCATTTT	CASSGDRGGPQPQHF
few	.	TRBV6-1	TRBJ1-3	TGTGCCAGCAGCGGCTGGAGCTCTGGAAATACCATATATTTT	CASSGWSSGNTIYF
.	TRBD1	TRBV20-1	TRBJ2-7	TGCAGTGCCTGGACAGGGTCGGACGAGCAGTACTTC	CSAWTGSDEQYF
.	.	TRBV3-1	TRBJ1-5	TGTGCCAGCAGCCAAGCTACAAGAGGGCAGCCCCAGCATTTT	CASSQATRGQPQHF
.	TRBD1	TRBV3-1	TRBJ1-1	TGTGCCAGCAGCCGGACCGATGGACAGGGCTTAGGAGCTTTCTTT	CASSRTDGQGLGAFF
few	.	TRBV24-1	TRBJ2-1	TGTGCCACCAGTGATTTAAGGGGGGGGAGAGATGAGCAGTTCTTC	CATSDLRGGRDEQFF
few	.	TRBV12-3/TRBV12-4	TRBJ1-4	TGTGCCAGCAGACTTACCGGGACCTCAGGTGAAAAACTGTTTTTT	CASRLTGTSGEKLFF
.	TRBD2	TRBV2	TRBJ2-1	TGTGCCAGCCACGCAGGACTAGCCTCCAATGAGCAGTTCTTC	CASHAGLASNEQFF
.	TRBD2	TRBV20-1	TRBJ2-3	TGCAGTGCTAGAAGTTGGACTAGCGGGAGGGCAGATACGCAGTATTTT	CSARSWTSGRADTQYF
.	.	TRBV5-1	TRBJ2-3	TGCGCCAGCAGCTTGGACCCCCCGGACACAGATACGCAGTATTTT	CASSLDPPDTDTQYF
few	TRBD1	TRBV9	TRBJ2-7	TGTGCCAGCAGCGTAGCGTCAGGGGGCAACTACGAGCAGTACTTC	CASSVASGGNYEQYF
.	TRBD2	TRBV4-1	TRBJ2-3	TGCGCCAGCAGCCAAGGGACTAGCGGGAGAGGGAGGACAGATACGCAGTATTTT	CASSQGTSGRGRTDTQYF
.	TRBD1	TRBV29-1	TRBJ1-2	TGCAGCGTCGGGACAGGATTTAACTATGGCTACACCTTC	CSVGTGFNYGYTF
.	.	TRBV3-1	TRBJ1-1	TGTGCCAGCAGCCCCCTGGCCCGGATGAACACTGAAGCTTTCTTT	CASSPLARMNTEAFF
few	TRBD1	TRBV19	TRBJ2-1	TGTGCCAGTACCGTACAGGGGGCGATGGACAATGAGCAGTTCTTC	CASTVQGAMDNEQFF
.	TRBD2	TRBV2	TRBJ2-1	TGTGCCAGCAGAGGGACTAGCGGCTCCCCGGGACATGAGCAGTTCTTC	CASRGTSGSPGHEQFF
.	TRBD1	TRBV19	TRBJ1-2	TGTGCCAGTAGTCCAACACACCGGGACAGCGTCTATGGCTACACCTTC	CASSPTHRDSVYGYTF
few	.	TRBV6-1	TRBJ1-6	TGTGCCAGCAACCTATTACAGGGCATCGATTCACCCCTCCACTTT	CASNLLQGIDSPLHF
.	.	TRBV5-1	TRBJ1-5	TGCGCCAGCACCCGAGGGGCAGGGGACCAGCCCCAGCATTTT	CASTRGAGDQPQHF